The 19 T cell receptor beta chains given below trace back to one sample, sequenced in a study of blood T cell repertoires in COVID-19. Method: immunoSEQ multiplex PCR; TCRdb's copy keeps in-frame clones and lacks some. This table has 150,000 to 200,000 clones, 89% appearing once. Material for sequencing was peripheral blood. The receptors shown here come from a man aged 18 to 29 who had recovered from COVID-19.

This clone was counted only a few times. The chain links TRBV18 to TRBJ1-5, with TRBD1 identical over 8 bases. The CDR3 is 14 residues long. V was pared by 3 bases and J by 7 bases, with 5 bases of the junction left unmatched. The germline gives CDR1 KGHSH, CDR2 LQKENI. CDR3 DNA sequence: TGTGCCAGCTCACCTTCCGGACAGGGACAGCCCCAGCATTTT. This sequence encodes CASSPSGQGQPQHF.

The chain couples TRBV9 to TRBJ1-2, with 11 nucleotides matching TRBD1. Trimming at V came to 4 bases and at J to 3 bases, leaving 14 bases not matched to a gene. The CDR3 length is 18 residues. CDR1 and CDR2 from the germline V gene are SGDLS and YYNGEE. The CDR3 nucleotides are TGTGCCAGCAGCCACAGAATAACGGGACAGGGGGAGTACTATGGCTACACCTTC. Its protein is CASSHRITGQGEYYGYTF.

The CDR3 region is CASQEVDTEAFF. CDR3 sequence (DNA): TGTGCCAGCCAGGAGGTAGACACTGAAGCTTTCTTT. The J gene is TRBJ1-1, the V gene TRBV18; D gene ambiguous. The CDR3 is 12 amino acids. Trimming took 8 bases from V and 3 from J, leaving 10 bases between them. Germline CDR1 reads KGHSH; CDR2 reads LQKENI.

This clone was observed a few times. The chain recombines TRBV5-4 with TRBJ1-1; no reliable D call. CDR3 length: 12 amino acids. V gave up 1 base and J gave up 5 bases, with 6 bases separating them. From germline, CDR1 is SGHNT and CDR2 YYREEE (reference sequence). CDR3 loop: CASSLRETEAFF. In nucleotides, the CDR3 is TGTGCCAGCAGCTTGCGGGAGACTGAAGCTTTCTTT. Supplemented by reference TRBV5-4 and TRBJ1-1, the full variable domain reads ETGVTQSPTHLIKTRGQQVTLRCSSQSGHNTVSWYQQALGQGPQFIFQYYREEENGRGNFPPRFSGLQFPNYSSELNVNALELDDSALYLCASSLRETEAFFGQGTRLTVV.

The rearrangement links TRBV7-2 to TRBJ1-6, with no clear D. Germline loops: CDR1 SGHTA, CDR2 FQGNSA. CDR3 length: 15 residues. With 4 bases removed from V and 7 bases from J, the gap between germline ends came to 14 bases. CDR3 amino acids: CASSSDGVRNSPLHF. CDR3 in DNA: TGTGCCAGCAGCTCAGACGGAGTTAGGAATTCACCCCTCCACTTT.

The chain joins TRBV5-1 to TRBJ1-1; 10 bases agree with TRBD1. CDR3 length: 16 amino acids. Germline values: CDR1 SGHRS, CDR2 YFSETQ. Trimming cost V 4 bases and J 3 bases; bases outside gene matches: 9. The CDR3 sequence: CASSPRLGQGDTEAFF. CDR3 nucleotides: TGCGCCAGCAGCCCACGATTAGGACAGGGGGACACTGAAGCTTTCTTT.

About this clone: Other DNA sequences in the sample encode the same CDR3. The J gene is TRBJ1-5, the V gene TRBV5-1, with 7 bases fitting TRBD1. This CDR3 contains 15 residues. The V gene's germline CDR1 is SGHRS and CDR2 YFSETQ. V shed 2 bases, J shed 1 base, and the junction held 3 bases outside the gene matches. CDR3 DNA sequence: TGCGCCAGCAGCTTAGAGGGGGCCAGCAATCAGCCCCAGCATTTT. Translation gives CASSLEGASNQPQHF.

This clone was seen only once. The chain carries TRBV5-1 and TRBJ1-1; weak D call: TRBD1 (5 bases). The V end lost 3 bases, the J end lost 5 bases, and 14 bases lay between the germline ends. CDR1 SGHRS and CDR2 YFSETQ come from the germline V gene. The CDR3 has 14 residues. CDR3 region: CASSSDGGRTEAFF. Here the CDR3 DNA reads TGCGCCAGCAGCTCGGACGGGGGTAGGACTGAAGCTTTCTTT.

V gene TRBV4-1 combines with J gene TRBJ2-7; TRBD1 aligns across 9 bases. J lost 3 bases, V lost 3 bases, and 6 bases had no gene match. Per the germline V gene, CDR1 is MGHRA and CDR2 is YSYEKL. The CDR3 is 15 amino acids. The CDR3 region has the DNA TGCGCCAGCAGCCACGACTGGACAGGGGACTACGAGCAGTACTTC. Translated, it gives CASSHDWTGDYEQYF.

The V gene is TRBV19, the J gene TRBJ2-5, with a possible D match to TRBD1 (5 bases). This CDR3 has 13 residues. Germline-derived CDR1 and CDR2 are LNHDA and SQIVND (reference sequence). V was cut by 2 bases and J by 5 bases, with 9 bases left in between. The CDR3 sequence: CASSIPGIETQYF. The CDR3, as DNA: TGTGCCAGTAGTATACCAGGGATTGAGACCCAGTACTTC.

The V call is TRBV6-5, the J call TRBJ1-2, with 8 bases identical to TRBD1. V was pared by 6 bases and J by 8 bases, with 8 bases of the junction left unmatched. This CDR3 is built from 13 residues. CDR1 and CDR2 from the germline V gene are MNHEY and SVGAGI. For the CDR3, the DNA is TGTGCCAGCAGACTCCAGGGGGCGCCCGGCTACACCTTC. It encodes CASRLQGAPGYTF.

The chain recombines TRBV6-5 with TRBJ2-2; perhaps TRBD2 as D (6 bases). The germline V and J ends were trimmed by 5 bases and 4 bases, with 11 bases remaining between them. CDR3 size: 14 residues. From germline, CDR1 is MNHEY and CDR2 SVGAGI. The CDR3 here is CASSLRGGTGELFF. The CDR3 region has the DNA TGTGCCAGCAGTCTGAGGGGAGGCACCGGGGAGCTGTTTTTT.

Note on this clone: A junction boundary mismatches the germline segment, possibly from a read error. Distinct nucleotide sequences in the sample also encode this CDR3. The chain carries TRBV11-2 and TRBJ2-2; tentative D call: TRBD2 (5 bases). CDR1 SGHAT and CDR2 FQNNGV come from the germline V gene. The CDR3 has 15 amino acids. The chain's CDR3 is CASSIQAGPTGELFF. The CDR3 DNA sequence: TGTGCCAGCAGCATTCAGGCGGGTCCTACCGGAGAGCTGTTTTTT.

J is TRBJ2-2 and V is TRBV19; D is ambiguous. This CDR3 has 15 amino acids. CDR1 is LNHDA and CDR2 is SQIVND in the germline V gene (reference sequence). The V and J ends lost 3 bases and 6 bases respectively, with 14 bases between them. The CDR3 is CASSITTHSSGELFF. The CDR3 bases are TGTGCCAGTAGTATTACTACCCACTCGTCCGGGGAGCTGTTTTTT.

This sequence joins TRBV10-3 and TRBJ1-6; 7 bases match TRBD1. CDR3 length equals 16 residues. Germline assignment: CDR1 ENHRY and CDR2 SYGVKD. V lost 0 bases and J lost 7; bases outside the gene matches: 6. The CDR3 region has the DNA TGTGCCATCAGTGAGTCTCTAACAGGGGCAAATTCACCCCTCCACTTT. It specifies CAISESLTGANSPLHF.

This chain uses TRBV27 with TRBJ2-1; a weak D match, TRBD1 (5 bases). CDR1 and CDR2 from the germline V gene are MNHEY and SMNVEV (reference sequence). This CDR3 is built from 14 residues. Deletions cut 3 bases from V and 0 bases from J, with 6 bases between. Written as DNA, the CDR3 is TGTGCCAGCAGTTTTAGGGGCTCCTACAATGAGCAGTTCTTC. It translates to CASSFRGSYNEQFF.

V usage is TRBV3-1 (or the pseudogene TRBV3-2) and J usage is TRBJ2-3; 8 nucleotides agree with TRBD2. V shed 0 bases and J 1 base; nucleotides not matched to a gene: 6. This CDR3 comprises 17 residues. Per germline, CDR1 LGHDT and CDR2 YNNKEL (reference sequence). CDR3 in amino acids: CASSQDPAGEGTDTQYF. The CDR3 DNA reads TGTGCCAGCAGCCAAGATCCAGCGGGAGAAGGCACAGATACGCAGTATTTT.

Here the CDR3 reads CATSPGQSLNEQFF. The CDR3 nucleotides read TGTGCCACCAGTCCGGGACAGTCACTCAATGAGCAGTTCTTC. The V and J genes are TRBV24-1 and TRBJ2-1; 7 bases align to TRBD1. Germline V gene data show CDR1 as KGHDR and CDR2 as SFDVKD. The CDR3 spans 14 residues. The trim removed 6 bases at V and 6 bases at J, leaving 7 bases unmatched.

This clone appeared a single time. This sequence joins TRBV7-3 and TRBJ1-3; weak D call: TRBD1 (6 bases). The ends were cut back, 2 bases at V and 4 bases at J, with 15 bases in the middle. The CDR3 totals 16 residues. Germline V gives CDR1 SGHTA, CDR2 FQGTGA. The CDR3 DNA is TGTGCCAGCAGCTTAGATGGACAGTTCCCCGGAAACACCATATATTTT. Translated, it gives CASSLDGQFPGNTIYF.